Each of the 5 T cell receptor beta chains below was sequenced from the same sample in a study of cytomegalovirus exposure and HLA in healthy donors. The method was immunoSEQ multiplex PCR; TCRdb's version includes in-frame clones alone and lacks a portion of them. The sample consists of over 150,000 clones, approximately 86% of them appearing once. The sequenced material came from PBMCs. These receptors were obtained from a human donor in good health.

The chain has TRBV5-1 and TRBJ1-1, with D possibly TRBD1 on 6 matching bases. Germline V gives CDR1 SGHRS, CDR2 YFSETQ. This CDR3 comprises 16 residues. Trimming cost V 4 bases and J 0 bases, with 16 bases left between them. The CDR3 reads CASSPGQPRVNTEAFF. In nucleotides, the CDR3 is TGCGCCAGCAGCCCCGGACAGCCAAGGGTGAACACTGAAGCTTTCTTT.

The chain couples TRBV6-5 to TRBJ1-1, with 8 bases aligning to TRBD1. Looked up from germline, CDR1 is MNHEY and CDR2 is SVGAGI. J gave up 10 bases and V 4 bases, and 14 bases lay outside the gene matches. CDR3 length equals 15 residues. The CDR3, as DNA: TGTGCCAGCAGTTCAACAGGGGGTGATTATCGGTTAGCTTTCTTT. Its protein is CASSSTGGDYRLAFF.

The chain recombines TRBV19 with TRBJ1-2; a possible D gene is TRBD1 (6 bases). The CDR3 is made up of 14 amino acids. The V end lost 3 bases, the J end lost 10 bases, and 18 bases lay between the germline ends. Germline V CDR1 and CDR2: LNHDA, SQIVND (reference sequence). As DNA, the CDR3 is TGTGCCAGTAGTATCAAGGGACAAACAGGGATCTACACCTTC. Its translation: CASSIKGQTGIYTF.

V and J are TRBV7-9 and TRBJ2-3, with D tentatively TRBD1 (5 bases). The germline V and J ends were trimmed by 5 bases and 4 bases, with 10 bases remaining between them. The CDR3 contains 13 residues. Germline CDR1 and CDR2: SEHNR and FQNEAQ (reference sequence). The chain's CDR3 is CASSATGPDTQYF. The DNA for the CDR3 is TGTGCCAGCAGCGCAACAGGTCCAGATACGCAGTATTTT.

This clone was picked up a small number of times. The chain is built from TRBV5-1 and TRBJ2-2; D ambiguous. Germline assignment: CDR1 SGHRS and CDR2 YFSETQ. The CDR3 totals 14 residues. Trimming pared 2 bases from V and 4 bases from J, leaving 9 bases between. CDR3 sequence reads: CASSLSPSTGELFF. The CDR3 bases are TGCGCCAGCAGCTTATCCCCCAGCACCGGGGAGCTGTTTTTT.